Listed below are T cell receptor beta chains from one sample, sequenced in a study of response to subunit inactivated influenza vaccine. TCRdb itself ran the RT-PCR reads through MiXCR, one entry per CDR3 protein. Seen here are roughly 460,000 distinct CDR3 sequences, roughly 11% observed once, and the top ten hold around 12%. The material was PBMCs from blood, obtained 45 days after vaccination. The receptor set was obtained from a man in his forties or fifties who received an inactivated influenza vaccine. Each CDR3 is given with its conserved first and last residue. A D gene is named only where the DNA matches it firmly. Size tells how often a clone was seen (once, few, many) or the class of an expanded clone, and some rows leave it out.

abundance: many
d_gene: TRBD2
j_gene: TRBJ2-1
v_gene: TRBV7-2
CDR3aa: CASSLWTSGTYNEQFF
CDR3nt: TGTGCCAGCAGCCTATGGACTAGCGGGACCTACAATGAGCAGTTCTTC

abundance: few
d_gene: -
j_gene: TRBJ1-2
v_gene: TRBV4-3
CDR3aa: CASSQDQGGQNYGYTF
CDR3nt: TGCGCCAGCAGCCAAGATCAAGGGGGGCAGAACTATGGCTACACCTTC

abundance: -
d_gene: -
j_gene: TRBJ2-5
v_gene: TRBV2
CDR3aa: CASTKGWGQETQYF
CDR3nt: TGTGCCAGCACCAAGGGTTGGGGCCAAGAGACCCAGTACTTC

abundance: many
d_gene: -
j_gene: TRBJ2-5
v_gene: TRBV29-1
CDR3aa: CSVERGIETQYF
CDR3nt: TGCAGCGTTGAAAGGGGAATAGAGACCCAGTACTTC

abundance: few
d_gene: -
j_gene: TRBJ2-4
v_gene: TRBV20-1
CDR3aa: CSAPSRPPDLAKNIQYF
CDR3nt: TGCAGTGCCCCATCCCGGCCTCCAGATCTAGCCAAAAACATTCAGTACTTC

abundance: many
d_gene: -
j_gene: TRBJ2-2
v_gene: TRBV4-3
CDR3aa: CASSEQASNTGELFF
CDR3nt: TGCGCCAGCAGCGAACAGGCCTCGAACACCGGGGAGCTGTTTTTT

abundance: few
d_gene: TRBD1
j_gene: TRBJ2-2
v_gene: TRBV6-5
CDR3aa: CASSSPGQGTGELFF
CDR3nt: TGTGCCAGCAGTTCCCCGGGACAGGGAACCGGGGAGCTGTTTTTT

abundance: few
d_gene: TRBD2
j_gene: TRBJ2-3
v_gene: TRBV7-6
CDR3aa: CASSPQAGATDTQYF
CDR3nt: TGTGCCAGCAGCCCACAGGCGGGAGCCACAGATACGCAGTATTTT

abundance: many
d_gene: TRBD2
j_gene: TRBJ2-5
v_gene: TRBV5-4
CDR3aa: CASSLVAGEETQYF
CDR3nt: TGTGCCAGCAGCTTGGTTGCGGGAGAGGAGACCCAGTACTTC

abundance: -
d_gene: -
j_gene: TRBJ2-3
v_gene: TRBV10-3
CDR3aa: CAITAGPGDTQYF
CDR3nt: TGTGCCATCACCGCAGGGCCGGGAGATACGCAGTATTTT

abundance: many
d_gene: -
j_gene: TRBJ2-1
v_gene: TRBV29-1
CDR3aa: CSVEKRPYTEQFF
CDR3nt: TGCAGCGTTGAAAAGCGTCCCTACACTGAGCAGTTCTTC

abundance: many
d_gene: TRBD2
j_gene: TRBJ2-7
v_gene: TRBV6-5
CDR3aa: CASSYQSGSSYEQYF
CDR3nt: TGTGCCAGCAGTTACCAAAGCGGGAGTAGCTACGAGCAGTACTTC

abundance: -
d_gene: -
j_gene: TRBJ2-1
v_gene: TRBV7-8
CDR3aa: CASSLGRLTYNEQFF
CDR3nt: TGTGCCAGCAGCTTGGGCAGGCTGACCTACAATGAGCAGTTCTTC

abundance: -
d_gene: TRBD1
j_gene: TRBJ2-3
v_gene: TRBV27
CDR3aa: CASSPTGKTLVTQYF
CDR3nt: TGTGCCAGCAGCCCGACAGGGAAGACACTTGTTACGCAGTATTTT

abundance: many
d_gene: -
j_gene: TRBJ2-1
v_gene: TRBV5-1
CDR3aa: CASSKEDNEQFF
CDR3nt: TGCGCCAGCAGCAAAGAAGACAATGAGCAGTTCTTC

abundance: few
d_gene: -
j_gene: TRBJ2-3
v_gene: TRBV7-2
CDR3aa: CASSLAAVADTQYF
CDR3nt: TGTGCCAGCAGCTTAGCAGCCGTGGCAGATACGCAGTATTTT

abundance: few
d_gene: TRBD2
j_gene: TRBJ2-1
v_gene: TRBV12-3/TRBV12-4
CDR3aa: CASSLVDEWLAGVNVGGEQFF
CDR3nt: TGTGCCAGCAGTTTAGTAGATGAATGGCTAGCGGGAGTAAATGTCGGAGGGGAGCAGTTCTTC

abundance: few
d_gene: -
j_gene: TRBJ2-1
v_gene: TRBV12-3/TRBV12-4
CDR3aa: CASSALRGKQFF
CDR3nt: TGTGCCAGCAGTGCACTCCGGGGCAAGCAGTTCTTC

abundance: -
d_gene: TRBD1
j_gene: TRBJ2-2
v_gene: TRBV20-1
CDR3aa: CSAGPGQGPDTGELFF
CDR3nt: TGCAGTGCAGGGCCCGGACAGGGGCCAGACACCGGGGAGCTGTTTTTT

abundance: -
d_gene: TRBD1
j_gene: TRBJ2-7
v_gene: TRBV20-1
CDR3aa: CSARDSLYYEQYF
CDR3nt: TGCAGTGCGAGGGACAGCCTTTACTACGAGCAGTACTTC

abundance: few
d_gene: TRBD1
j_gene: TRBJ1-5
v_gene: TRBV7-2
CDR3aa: CASSPDRARNQPQHF
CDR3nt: TGTGCCAGCAGCCCCGACAGGGCGAGGAATCAGCCCCAGCATTTT

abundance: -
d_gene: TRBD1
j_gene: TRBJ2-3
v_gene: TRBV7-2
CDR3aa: CASSSSGTGGLGSAQYF
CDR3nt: TGTGCCAGCAGCTCCTCCGGGACAGGGGGCCTGGGTTCTGCGCAGTATTTT

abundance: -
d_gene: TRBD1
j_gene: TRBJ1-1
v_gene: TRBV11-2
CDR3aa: CASSLATGTGYPEAFF
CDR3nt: TGTGCCAGCAGCTTAGCAACCGGGACAGGGTACCCTGAAGCTTTCTTT

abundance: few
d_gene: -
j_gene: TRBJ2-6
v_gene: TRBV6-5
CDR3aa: CASSYSRGAGANVLTF
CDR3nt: TGTGCCAGCAGTTACTCGAGGGGAGCTGGGGCCAACGTCCTGACTTTC

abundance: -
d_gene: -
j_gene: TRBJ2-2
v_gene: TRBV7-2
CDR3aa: CASSRDSNTGELFF
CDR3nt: TGTGCCAGCAGCCGTGACAGTAACACCGGGGAGCTGTTTTTT

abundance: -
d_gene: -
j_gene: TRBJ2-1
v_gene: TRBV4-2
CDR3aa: CASSQDIGPYNEQFF
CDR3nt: TGTGCCAGCAGCCAAGATATAGGACCATACAATGAGCAGTTCTTC

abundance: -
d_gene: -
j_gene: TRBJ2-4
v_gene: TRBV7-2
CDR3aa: CASSPTGTLAKNIQYF
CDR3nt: TGTGCCAGCAGCCCGACAGGGACTCTAGCCAAAAACATTCAGTACTTC

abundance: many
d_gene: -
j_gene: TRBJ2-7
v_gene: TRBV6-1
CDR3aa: CASSTDRSAYEQYF
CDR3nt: TGTGCCAGCAGCACCGACAGGTCCGCCTACGAGCAGTACTTC

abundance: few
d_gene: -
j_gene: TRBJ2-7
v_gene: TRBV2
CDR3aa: CASSGGAEQYF
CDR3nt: TGTGCCAGCAGTGGAGGAGCCGAGCAGTACTTC

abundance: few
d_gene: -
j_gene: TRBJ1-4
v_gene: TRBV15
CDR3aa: CATSRDFRATNEKLFF
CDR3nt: TGTGCCACCAGCAGAGATTTCCGTGCAACTAATGAAAAACTGTTTTTT

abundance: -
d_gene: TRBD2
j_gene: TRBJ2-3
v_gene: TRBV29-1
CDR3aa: CSVESYTPREVTDTQYF
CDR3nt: TGCAGCGTTGAATCCTACACCCCGCGGGAGGTTACAGATACGCAGTATTTT

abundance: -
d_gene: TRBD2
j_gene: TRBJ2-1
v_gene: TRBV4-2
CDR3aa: CASSQESGGVYNEQFF
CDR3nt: TGTGCCAGCAGCCAAGAAAGCGGGGGGGTCTACAATGAGCAGTTCTTC

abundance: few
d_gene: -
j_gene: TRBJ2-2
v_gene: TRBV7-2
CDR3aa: CASRPPVGGSSGELFF
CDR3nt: TGTGCCAGCAGACCCCCTGTGGGGGGCTCGAGCGGGGAGCTGTTTTTT

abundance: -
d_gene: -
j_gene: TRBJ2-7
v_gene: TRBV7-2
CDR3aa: CASCPAYEQYF
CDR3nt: TGTGCCAGCTGCCCTGCCTACGAGCAGTACTTC

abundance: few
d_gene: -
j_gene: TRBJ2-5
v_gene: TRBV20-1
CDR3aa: CSAGGGHYSETQYF
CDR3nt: TGCAGTGCAGGGGGGGGACACTACTCCGAGACCCAGTACTTC

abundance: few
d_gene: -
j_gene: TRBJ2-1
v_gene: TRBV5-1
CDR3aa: CASSLQKVLNNEQFF
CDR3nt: TGCGCCAGCAGCTTGCAGAAGGTGCTAAACAATGAGCAGTTCTTC

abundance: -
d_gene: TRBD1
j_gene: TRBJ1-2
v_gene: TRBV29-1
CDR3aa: CSVEDSYGQGYGYTF
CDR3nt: TGCAGCGTTGAGGATAGTTACGGACAGGGGTATGGCTACACCTTC

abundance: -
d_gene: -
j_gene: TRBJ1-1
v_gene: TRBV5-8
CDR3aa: CASSLAAANTEAFF
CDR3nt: TGTGCCAGCAGCTTGGCCGCAGCGAACACTGAAGCTTTCTTT

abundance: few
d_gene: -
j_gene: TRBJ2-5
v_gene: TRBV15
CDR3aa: CATSRDPSRYQETQYF
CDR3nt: TGTGCCACCAGCAGAGACCCTAGCCGGTATCAAGAGACCCAGTACTTC

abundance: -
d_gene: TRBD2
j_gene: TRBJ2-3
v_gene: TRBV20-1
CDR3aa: CCARDYSGGFTDTQYF
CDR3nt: TGCTGTGCTAGAGATTATAGCGGGGGGTTTACCGATACGCAGTATTTT

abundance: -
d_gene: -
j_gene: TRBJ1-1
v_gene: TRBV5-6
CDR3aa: CASSLAGGASIDTEAFF
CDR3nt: TGTGCCAGCAGCTTGGCGGGAGGTGCCTCTATAGACACTGAAGCTTTCTTT

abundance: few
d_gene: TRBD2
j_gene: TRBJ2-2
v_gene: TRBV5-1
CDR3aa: CASSRSGAKNTGELFF
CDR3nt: TGCGCCAGCAGCAGAAGCGGGGCGAAGAACACCGGGGAGCTGTTTTTT

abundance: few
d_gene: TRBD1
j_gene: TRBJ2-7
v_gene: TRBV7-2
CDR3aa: CASSLGSGTGNYEQYF
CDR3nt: TGTGCCAGCAGCTTGGGGTCCGGGACAGGGAACTACGAGCAGTACTTC

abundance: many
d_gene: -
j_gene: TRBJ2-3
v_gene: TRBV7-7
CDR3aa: CAISQTRSDTQYF
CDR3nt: TGTGCCATCTCACAGACTAGATCGGATACGCAGTATTTT

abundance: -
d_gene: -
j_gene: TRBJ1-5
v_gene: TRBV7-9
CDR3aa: CASAQDSNQPQHF
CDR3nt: TGTGCCTCGGCACAGGATAGCAATCAGCCCCAGCATTTT

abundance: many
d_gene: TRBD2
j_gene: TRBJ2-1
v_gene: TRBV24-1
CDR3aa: CATKSSGRNNEQFF
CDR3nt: TGTGCCACCAAATCTAGCGGGAGAAACAATGAGCAGTTCTTC